Described below is a single T cell receptor beta chain sequence and its context. These data belong to a study of blood T cell repertoires in COVID-19. In the study overall: Both acute and convalescent COVID-19 samples were obtained from the United States, Italy and Spain.

V lost 2 bases, J lost 3 bases, and 6 bases stayed unmatched. CDR3 length equals 16 residues. Germline CDR1 is MNHEY and CDR2 is SVGEGT. Original analysis: Nucleated cell number was recorded as an estimate derived from reference gene primer amplification. Sequenced by immunoSEQ multiplex PCR; TCRdb stores in-frame clones only, minus some. The V and J calls and clone size were taken over from that table, and D and trimming were inferred from the DNA. This sample has around 94,000 clones, with around 80% found just once. The J gene is TRBJ2-2, the V gene TRBV6-2 or TRBV6-3, with 7 bases aligning to TRBD1. This TCR came from a man aged 60 to 75 with active or convalescent COVID-19. Sequencing was performed on peripheral blood. This chain's CDR3 is CASSYLKTGYTGELFF. The CDR3 DNA reads TGTGCCAGCAGTTACCTAAAGACAGGGTACACCGGGGAGCTGTTTTTT.